The rows below give T cell receptor beta chains drawn from one sample of a study of tumor-infiltrating lymphocytes in primary liver carcinoma. Using its own MiXCR run on the multiplex PCR reads, TCRdb lists one record per CDR3 protein. The sample lists under 110,000 distinct CDR3 sequences; around two thirds were seen once. What was sequenced was liver tumor tissue from sampling region 2. These receptors were collected from a woman between 55 and 75 years old with primary liver carcinoma and hepatitis B virus infection. Each CDR3 is given with its conserved first and last residue. The D gene is left open where the match is weak. Clone size is given for some rows only: seen once, a few or many times, or a class if the clone is expanded.

many	TRBD2	TRBV6-5	TRBJ2-7	TGTGCCAGCAGCAAAACTAGCGGAAGCTCCTACGAGCAGTACTTC	CASSKTSGSSYEQYF
many	TRBD1	TRBV6-1	TRBJ2-5	TGTGCCAGCACCGAAACCCCGGGACAGAGCGGGACCCAGTACTTC	CASTETPGQSGTQYF
many	TRBD1	TRBV7-9	TRBJ1-2	TGTGCCAGCAGCTTGGCCCAGGGACAGGGCGGCTACACCTTC	CASSLAQGQGGYTF
.	.	TRBV5-4	TRBJ1-4	TGTGTCAGCAGCGTGCCGGTGGGTCCGGATGAAAAACTGTTTTTT	CVSSVPVGPDEKLFF
.	TRBD1	TRBV19	TRBJ2-4	TGTGCCAGTAGTATTTCCCAGGGGGATTGGAAAAACATTCAGTACTTC	CASSISQGDWKNIQYF
few	.	TRBV12-3/TRBV12-4	TRBJ2-6	TGTGTCAGCAGTTCTGCTGGGGCCAGCGTCCTGACTTTC	CVSSSAGASVLTF
.	TRBD2	TRBV12-3/TRBV12-4	TRBJ2-1	TGTACCATCAGCAAAAGCGGGGCGTCCTACAATGAGCAGTTCTTC	CTISKSGASYNEQFF
.	TRBD2	TRBV7-3	TRBJ2-1	TGTGCCAGCAGCCAGGGGACTAGATACAATGAGCAGTTCTTC	CASSQGTRYNEQFF
.	.	TRBV5-1	TRBJ1-2	TGCGCCAGCAGCCCTAAAAAGGTTTCCGCTAAATATGGCTACACCTTC	CASSPKKVSAKYGYTF
.	.	TRBV28	TRBJ1-2	TGTGCCAGCAGTTTATGGGGGGCAGGCAGCTCAGGGATTATCTATAGCTACACCTTC	CASSLWGAGSSGIIYSYTF
.	TRBD2	TRBV4-1	TRBJ2-7	TGCGCCAGCTGCCAAATTAGCGGGAGACACTACGAGCAGTACTTC	CASCQISGRHYEQYF
.	.	TRBV28	TRBJ1-1	TGTGCCAGCAGCCAATGGATAAGTGGGTGGAACACTGAGGCTATCTTT	CASSQWISGWNTEAIF
.	.	TRBV11-2	TRBJ2-3	TGTGCCAGCAGCTCCCGGGGATTTAGCACAGATATGCAGTATTTT	CASSSRGFSTDMQYF
many	TRBD1	TRBV12-3/TRBV12-4	TRBJ2-6	TGTGCCAGCAGTCCCGGGACAGGGGGCGCCTTTTCTGGGGCCAACGTCCTGACTTTC	CASSPGTGGAFSGANVLTF
.	.	TRBV28	TRBJ2-2	TGTGCAAGCAGTACTCCTAGCGCGAACGCCAACACCGGGGAGCTGTTTTTT	CASSTPSANANTGELFF
.	.	TRBV6-1	TRBJ2-1	TGTGCTAGCAGTGAAGCGCCCACCTCCTACAATGAGCAGGTCTTC	CASSEAPTSYNEQVF
.	.	TRBV7-6	TRBJ2-3	TGTGCCAGCAGCAACGGACTCGTTCGTGCAGATACGCGGTATTTT	CASSNGLVRADTRYF
many	.	TRBV12-3/TRBV12-4	TRBJ1-4	TGTGCCAGCAGTACCGGCACCCATGGGCTAGGGGAAAAACTGTTTTTT	CASSTGTHGLGEKLFF
.	.	TRBV6-5	TRBJ2-3	TGTGCCAGCAGATACAGTCCGCAGGATACGCAGTATTTT	CASRYSPQDTQYF
.	TRBD2	TRBV30	TRBJ2-1	TGTGCCTGGAGTGTAATAAGCGGGGTCTACAATGAGCAGTTCTTC	CAWSVISGVYNEQFF
few	.	TRBV6-4	TRBJ2-3	TGTGCCAGCAGTGCCTGTTGGGGGGGACACACGATTCCCTGGGATACGCAGTATTTT	CASSACWGGHTIPWDTQYF
.	.	TRBV10-3	TRBJ2-1	TGTACCATCAGTCAGGACGCGGCATCCTACAATGACCAGTTCTTC	CTISQDAASYNDQFF
few	.	TRBV18	TRBJ2-7	TGTGCCAGCTCACGGGACAAGGGGGAATACGAGCAGTACTTC	CASSRDKGEYEQYF
many	TRBD2	TRBV5-4	TRBJ2-3	TGTGCCAGCAGCTCCCGAGGGGCGGGAGGTGGCGCAGATACGCAGTATTTT	CASSSRGAGGGADTQYF
.	TRBD2	TRBV10-2	TRBJ2-5	TGCGCCAGCAGTGATGGACTAGCGAGAGGAGGCCAAGAGACCCAGTACTTC	CASSDGLARGGQETQYF
.	.	TRBV28	TRBJ1-1	TGTGCAAGCAGTTTGGTGGGGGCGGTTGAAACTTTCTTT	CASSLVGAVETFF
once	.	TRBV4-1	TRBJ2-1	TGCGCCAGCATCCGTGACTATTACAATGAACAGTTCTTC	CASIRDYYNEQFF
many	.	TRBV12-3/TRBV12-4	TRBJ1-5	TGTGCCAGCAGTTTTACAGGGAGATCAGGGGCCCAGCATTTT	CASSFTGRSGAQHF
.	.	TRBV11-2	TRBJ2-2	TGTGCCAGCGGCTTAGGGTCGAACACCTGGGTGCTGTTTTTT	CASGLGSNTWVLFF
.	TRBD2	TRBV11-3	TRBJ2-7	TGTGCCAGCAGCCGGCGACTAGCGGTAGCTTCCTACAAACAGTACTTC	CASSRRLAVASYKQYF
.	.	TRBV12-3/TRBV12-4	TRBJ1-1	TGTGCCAGCAGGCCGACAGAGACTGAAGCTTTCTTT	CASRPTETEAFF
.	TRBD1	TRBV28	TRBJ2-3	TGTGCCAGCAGTTTTGTAGGGGGCAGAGATACGCAGTATTTT	CASSFVGGRDTQYF
.	TRBD2	TRBV11-3	TRBJ2-2	TGTGCCAGCAGCTTAGACAGCGCTGGTGCGAACAGCGGGGTGCTGTTTTTT	CASSLDSAGANSGVLFF
large	.	TRBV11-2	TRBJ1-1	TGTGCCAGCAGCTTAGATCCGGGGGCAGGAACTGAAGCTTTCTTT	CASSLDPGAGTEAFF
.	.	TRBV28	TRBJ2-1	TGTGCCAGCAGTTTCGGGGGAGTAAGTAACAATGAGCAGTTCTTC	CASSFGGVSNNEQFF
.	.	TRBV28	TRBJ2-1	TGTGCCAGCCTCCCCCCTGCCCTAGGCCCTAGCTCCTACAATGAGCAGTTCTTC	CASLPPALGPSSYNEQFF
few	.	TRBV15	TRBJ1-5	TGTGCCACCAGCAGAGATAAAGGGGGAGGCAATCAGCCCCAGCATTTT	CATSRDKGGGNQPQHF
.	.	TRBV15	TRBJ2-3	TGTGCCACCAGCAGGGAGGGATGCCGCACAGATACGCAGTATTTT	CATSREGCRTDTQYF
.	.	TRBV11-1	TRBJ2-2	TGTGGCAGCAGACCAAGCCTTGACACCGGGGAACTGTTTTTT	CGSRPSLDTGELFF
.	.	TRBV15	TRBJ1-1	TGTGCCACCAGCAGTCCTCTATGGGTCGGGAACACTGAAGCTTTCTTT	CATSSPLWVGNTEAFF
.	TRBD1	TRBV6-1	TRBJ1-5	TGTGCCAGCAGGATGCAGGGGGGAGGCAAACAGCCCCAGCATTTT	CASRMQGGGKQPQHF
many	.	TRBV6-6	TRBJ1-4	TGTGCCAGCAGTTCTGGTATTGACAGGCGGAGTGAAAAACTGTTTTTT	CASSSGIDRRSEKLFF
few	.	TRBV28	TRBJ2-2	TGTGCCAGCAGTTCTTTCCGCGAGCTGTTTTTT	CASSSFRELFF
.	.	TRBV28	TRBJ2-3	TGTGCCAGCACTTTGTCTGGAGACACTCTCACAGATACACAGTATTTT	CASTLSGDTLTDTQYF